Listed below are T cell receptor beta chains from one sample, sequenced in a study of blood T cell repertoires in COVID-19. Sequenced by immunoSEQ multiplex PCR; TCRdb stores in-frame clones only, minus some. The repertoire includes roughly 240,000 clones, roughly 82% of them detected once, and approximately 4.5% sits in the top ten. Source material: peripheral blood. The receptor source for this set is a woman in her 70s with acute or convalescent COVID-19. Each CDR3 is given with its conserved first and last residue. D genes are given only for firm matches. A row's size may be missing; if present it is once, few, many or a size class.

j_gene,d_gene,v_gene,abundance,CDR3nt,CDR3aa
TRBJ1-3,NA,TRBV5-4,NA,TGTGCCAGCAGCGGGGGGGGATTTGGAAACACCATATATTTT,CASSGGGFGNTIYF
TRBJ2-1,TRBD1,TRBV6-2/TRBV6-3,NA,TGTGCCAGCAGTTACTCGGACAGGAATGAGCAGTTCTTC,CASSYSDRNEQFF
TRBJ2-5,TRBD1,TRBV9,NA,TGTGCCAGCAGCGCTCAGGGGGCAGGGGAGACCCAGTACTTC,CASSAQGAGETQYF
TRBJ1-6,NA,TRBV19,NA,TGTGCCAGTAGTACTCCCACGGGGTCACCCCTCCACTTT,CASSTPTGSPLHF
TRBJ1-5,NA,TRBV4-2,once,TGTGCCAGCAGCCCCATCGTGGCCGGCAATCAGCCCCAGCATTTT,CASSPIVAGNQPQHF
TRBJ1-1,NA,TRBV4-1,few,TGCGCCAGCAGCCAAGAAACGGCGGGGTTTCGACAAGCTTTCTTT,CASSQETAGFRQAFF
TRBJ1-2,NA,TRBV7-9,NA,TGTGCCAGCAGCTCTAGTCTCCGCCAGGGCCATGGCTACACCTTC,CASSSSLRQGHGYTF
TRBJ2-1,NA,TRBV24-1,NA,TGTGCCACCAGTGATTCCGATGGGGGGTCCTACAATGAGCAGTTCTTC,CATSDSDGGSYNEQFF
TRBJ1-2,NA,TRBV6-4,NA,TGTGCCAGCAGTGGAGGGTACGGCTACACCTTC,CASSGGYGYTF
TRBJ1-1,NA,TRBV14,once,TGTGCCAGCGCCCCACAATTCACTGAAGCTTTCTTT,CASAPQFTEAFF
TRBJ2-4,NA,TRBV7-2,NA,TGTGCCAGCAGCCTCAGGGGGGACATTCAGTACTTC,CASSLRGDIQYF
TRBJ1-2,TRBD1,TRBV2,NA,TGTGCCAGCAGTCTGGACAGGGGTAATGGCTACACCTTC,CASSLDRGNGYTF
TRBJ1-4,NA,TRBV4-2,NA,TGTGCCAGCAGCCCCCGAGACAGGAGTGCAACTAATGAAAAACTGTTTTTT,CASSPRDRSATNEKLFF
TRBJ1-2,NA,TRBV27,NA,TGTGCCAGCAGTTTGGGGGGGCCTGTTGGCTACACCTTC,CASSLGGPVGYTF
TRBJ1-5,TRBD1,TRBV9,few,TGTGCCAGCAGCGTAGGAGGGACAGAAAATCAGCCCCAGCATTTT,CASSVGGTENQPQHF
TRBJ1-2,TRBD1,TRBV4-2,NA,TGTGCCAGCAGCCAAGAGGACAGGAGGCGATCCTATGGCTACACCTTC,CASSQEDRRRSYGYTF
TRBJ2-1,NA,TRBV27,NA,TGTGCCAGCAGTTTCGGAGGGGGCTTTGCTGGTGAGCAGTTCTTC,CASSFGGGFAGEQFF
TRBJ2-2,TRBD2,TRBV24-1,NA,TGTGCCACCAGTGATGGGCTAGCGGGGAGTAACACCGGGGAGCTGTTTTTT,CATSDGLAGSNTGELFF
TRBJ2-3,NA,TRBV6-2/TRBV6-3,NA,TGTGCCAGCAGTTATGAGATTAGTTTATCCACAGATACGCAGTATTTT,CASSYEISLSTDTQYF
TRBJ1-2,NA,TRBV4-2,NA,TGTGCCAGCAGCCAAGAACGGACAGTTACCTATGGCTACACCTTC,CASSQERTVTYGYTF
TRBJ1-5,NA,TRBV5-5,NA,TGTGCCAGCAGCTCCCCGACGGCGGCTGAGCCCCAGCATTTT,CASSSPTAAEPQHF
TRBJ1-2,NA,TRBV6-5,NA,TGTGCCAGCAGCCGGGGAGGGGGGTATGGCTACACCTTC,CASSRGGGYGYTF
TRBJ2-2,TRBD1,TRBV19,once,TGTGCCAGTAGTAAACAGTGGGACAGACTAAGCACCGGGGAGCTGTTTTTT,CASSKQWDRLSTGELFF
TRBJ1-6,TRBD1,TRBV30,NA,TGTGCCTGGAGTGAGGCAGGGGGCTCCTATAATTCACCCCTCCACTTT,CAWSEAGGSYNSPLHF
TRBJ1-3,NA,TRBV6-2/TRBV6-3,NA,TGTGCCAGCAGTTACGGTCGAGGGGGAAACACCATATATTTT,CASSYGRGGNTIYF
TRBJ2-7,NA,TRBV19,NA,TGTGCCAGTAGTTCGCACACAGGGATTGGATGGGACTTC,CASSSHTGIGWDF
TRBJ1-5,TRBD1,TRBV6-5,NA,TGTGCCAGCAGTTCCGACAGGGGGTCTTTTCAGCCCCAGCATTTT,CASSSDRGSFQPQHF
TRBJ2-7,NA,TRBV7-9,NA,TGTGCCAGCTCTGCGTCGGGGGCCTACGAGCAGTACTTC,CASSASGAYEQYF
TRBJ1-1,NA,TRBV4-3,NA,TGCGCCAGCAGCCAAGGTGGGAGCTTTCGAGCTTTCTTT,CASSQGGSFRAFF
TRBJ1-6,TRBD1,TRBV18,NA,TGTGCCAGCTCAGACTCAGACAGGGGCGTTTATAATTCACCCCTCCACTTT,CASSDSDRGVYNSPLHF
TRBJ2-7,TRBD1,TRBV5-1,NA,TGCGCCAGCAGCTTGTACCCCACGGGACAGGGGGCCTACGAGCAGTACTTC,CASSLYPTGQGAYEQYF
TRBJ2-7,TRBD1,TRBV11-2,NA,TGTGCCACGGGACAGGGAGTTGTAGACGAGCAGTACTTC,CATGQGVVDEQYF
TRBJ1-3,NA,TRBV25-1,NA,TGTGCCAGCAGTGGGACATCTTCAAACACCATATATTTT,CASSGTSSNTIYF
TRBJ1-2,NA,TRBV3-1/TRBV3-2,NA,TGTGCCAGCAGCTCCTTGGGGACAAAGGATGGCTACACCTTC,CASSSLGTKDGYTF
TRBJ1-4,TRBD1,TRBV7-2,NA,TGTGCCAGCAGCCTCGGGACAGCTAATGAAAAACTGTTTTTT,CASSLGTANEKLFF
TRBJ1-4,NA,TRBV7-9,NA,TGTGCCAGCAGCCGTACAGGAATTAATGAAAAACTGTTTTTT,CASSRTGINEKLFF
TRBJ1-1,NA,TRBV6-6,NA,TGTGCCAGCAGTTACGTACAGGTGACCTCTAACACTGAAGCTTTCTTT,CASSYVQVTSNTEAFF
TRBJ1-1,NA,TRBV5-1,NA,TGCGCCAGCAGCTTAAGACAGATGAACACTGAAGCTTTCTTT,CASSLRQMNTEAFF
TRBJ1-1,NA,TRBV7-6,NA,TGTGCCAGCAGCTCGGGACACGGGAACACTGAAGCTTTCTTT,CASSSGHGNTEAFF
TRBJ1-4,TRBD1,TRBV27,few,TGTGCCAGCAGTAGAACAGGGGGCGGCGAAAAACTGTTTTTT,CASSRTGGGEKLFF
TRBJ1-2,NA,TRBV19,few,TGTGCCAGTAGCTTCAGGGATTTAGGCTCCGCGGGCTACACCTTC,CASSFRDLGSAGYTF
TRBJ1-2,TRBD1,TRBV2,NA,TGTGCCAGCAGAATAGGGACAGGGGGAGGCTACACCTTC,CASRIGTGGGYTF
TRBJ2-1,NA,TRBV6-4,NA,TGTGCCAGCAGTCTGACTCAGGGCAATGAGCAGTTCTTC,CASSLTQGNEQFF
TRBJ2-6,NA,TRBV7-2,NA,TGTGCCAGCAGTCTTAGCGGAGGGGCTGGGGCCAACGTCCTGACTTTC,CASSLSGGAGANVLTF
TRBJ2-5,NA,TRBV29-1,NA,TGCAGCGTTGAACAGGGGGGCGAGACCCAGTACTTC,CSVEQGGETQYF
TRBJ1-2,NA,TRBV6-2/TRBV6-3,NA,TGTGCCAGCAGTTATCGACACTTGAACTATGGCTACACCTTC,CASSYRHLNYGYTF
TRBJ2-3,NA,TRBV24-1,NA,TGTGCCACCAGTGATTTCCAGGGGATGTCGCAGTATTTT,CATSDFQGMSQYF
TRBJ1-1,NA,TRBV7-9,NA,TGTGCCAGCAGCTTAGCGATGCGGGCTGAAGCTTTCTTT,CASSLAMRAEAFF
TRBJ1-1,NA,TRBV11-2,NA,TGTGCCAGCAGCCCCGGACAGAACACTGAAGCTTTCTTT,CASSPGQNTEAFF
TRBJ1-1,NA,TRBV7-8,NA,TGTGCCAGCAGCTTAGCGGGAGTGGGCACTGAAGCTTTCTTT,CASSLAGVGTEAFF
TRBJ2-7,TRBD1,TRBV4-1,NA,TGCGCCAGCAGCCAACCTCTCTCGGCCGGACAGGGGGCCTACGAGCAGTACTTC,CASSQPLSAGQGAYEQYF